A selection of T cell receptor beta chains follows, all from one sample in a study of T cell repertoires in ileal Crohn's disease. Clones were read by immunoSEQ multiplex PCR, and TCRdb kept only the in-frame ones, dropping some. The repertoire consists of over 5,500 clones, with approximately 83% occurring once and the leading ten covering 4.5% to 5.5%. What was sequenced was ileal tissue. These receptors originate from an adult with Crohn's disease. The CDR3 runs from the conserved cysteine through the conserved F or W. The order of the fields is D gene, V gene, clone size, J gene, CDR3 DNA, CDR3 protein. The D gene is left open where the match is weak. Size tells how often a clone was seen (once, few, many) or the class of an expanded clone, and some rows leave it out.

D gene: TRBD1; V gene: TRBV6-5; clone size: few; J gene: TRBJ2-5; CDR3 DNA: TGTGCCAGCCGCCCGGGACAGGACTCAGAGACCCAGTACTTC; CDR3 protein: CASRPGQDSETQYF
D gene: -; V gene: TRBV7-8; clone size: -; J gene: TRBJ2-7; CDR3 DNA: TGTGCCAGCAGCGGGCCCGGGACTCTACTCTCCTACGAGCAGTACTTC; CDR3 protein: CASSGPGTLLSYEQYF
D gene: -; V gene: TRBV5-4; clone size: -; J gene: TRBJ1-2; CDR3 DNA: TGTGCCAGCAGCTTTCAGGGAGGGTTGGGCTATGGCTACACCTTC; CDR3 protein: CASSFQGGLGYGYTF
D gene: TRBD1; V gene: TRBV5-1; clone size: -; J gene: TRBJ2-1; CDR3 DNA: TGCGCCAGCAGCACCCAGACAGGGGGCAATGAGCAGTTCTTC; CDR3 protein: CASSTQTGGNEQFF
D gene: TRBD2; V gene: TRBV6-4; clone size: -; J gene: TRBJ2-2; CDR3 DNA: TGTGCCAGCAGTGAGAGACTAGCGGGAGGAGCCGGGGAGCTGTTTTTT; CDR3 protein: CASSERLAGGAGELFF
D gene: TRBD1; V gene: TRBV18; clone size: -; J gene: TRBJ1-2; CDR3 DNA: TGTGCCAGCTCACGCTCGGACAGGGGCTATGGCTACACCTTC; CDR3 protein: CASSRSDRGYGYTF
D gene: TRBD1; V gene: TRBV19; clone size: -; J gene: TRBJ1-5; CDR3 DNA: TGTGCCAGTAGTTCCCAGGACAGGGGGAGCAATCAGCCCCAGCATTTT; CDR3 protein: CASSSQDRGSNQPQHF
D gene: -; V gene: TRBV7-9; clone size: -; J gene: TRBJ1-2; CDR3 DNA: TGTGCCAGCAGTCCCGGGAGGCGACATAGAGTCTTC; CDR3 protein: CASSPGRRHRVF
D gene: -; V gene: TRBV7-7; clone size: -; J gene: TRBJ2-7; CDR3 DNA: TGTGCTAGCAGCTTGGACTTGGGGTCCGAGCAGTACTTC; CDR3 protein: CASSLDLGSEQYF
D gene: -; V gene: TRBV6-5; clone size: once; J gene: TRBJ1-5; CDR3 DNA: TGTGCCAGCAGCGCCGACGGGACTGCTAATCAGCCCCAGCATTTT; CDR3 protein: CASSADGTANQPQHF
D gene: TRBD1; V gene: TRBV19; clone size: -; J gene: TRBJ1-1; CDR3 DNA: TGTGCCAGTAGGGGAGTGGAGACAGGGGGACCGAACACTGAAGCTTTCTTT; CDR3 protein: CASRGVETGGPNTEAFF
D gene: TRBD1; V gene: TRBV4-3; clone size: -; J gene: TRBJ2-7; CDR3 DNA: TGCGCCAGCAGCCAAGGGACAGGGGTCCCCTCCTACGAGCAGTACTTC; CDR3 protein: CASSQGTGVPSYEQYF
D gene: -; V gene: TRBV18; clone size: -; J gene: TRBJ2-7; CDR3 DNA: TGTGCCAGCTCAACTGCCCCCCAGGGGGGCTACGAGCAGTACTTC; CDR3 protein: CASSTAPQGGYEQYF
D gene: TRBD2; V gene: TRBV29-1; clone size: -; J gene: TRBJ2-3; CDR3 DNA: TGCAGCGTTGTCTCACTAGCGGGAAGCACAGATACGCAGTATTTT; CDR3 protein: CSVVSLAGSTDTQYF
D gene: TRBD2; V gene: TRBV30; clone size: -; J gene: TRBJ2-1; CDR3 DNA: TGTGCCTGGAGTCGACTAGCGGGAGAGATAGATGAGCAGTTCTTC; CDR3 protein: CAWSRLAGEIDEQFF
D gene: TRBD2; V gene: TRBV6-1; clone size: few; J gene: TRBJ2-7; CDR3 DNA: TGTGCCAGCAGTGAGGGACTAGCGCGCTCCTACGAGCAGTACTTC; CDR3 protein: CASSEGLARSYEQYF
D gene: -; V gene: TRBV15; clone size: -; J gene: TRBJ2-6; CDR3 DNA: TGTGCCACCAGCAGTCCACTGGTCTCTGGGGCCAACGTCCTGACTTTC; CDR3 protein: CATSSPLVSGANVLTF
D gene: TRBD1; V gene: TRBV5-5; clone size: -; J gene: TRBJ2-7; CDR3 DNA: TGTGCCAGCAGCTCGTGGACAGGCAAGCAGTACTTC; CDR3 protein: CASSSWTGKQYF
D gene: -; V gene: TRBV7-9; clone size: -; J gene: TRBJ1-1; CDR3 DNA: TGTGCCAGCAGCTTACGGGGGAACACTGAAGCTTTCTTT; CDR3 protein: CASSLRGNTEAFF
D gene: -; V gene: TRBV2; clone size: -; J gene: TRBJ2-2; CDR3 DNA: TGTGCCAGCAGTGAGGACAGAGGGAACACCGGGGAGCTGTTTTTT; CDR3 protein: CASSEDRGNTGELFF
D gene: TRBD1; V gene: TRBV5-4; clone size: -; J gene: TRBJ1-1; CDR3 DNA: TGTGCCAGCAGCTATACCGGGACAGGGGGCACTGAAGCTTTCTTT; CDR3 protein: CASSYTGTGGTEAFF
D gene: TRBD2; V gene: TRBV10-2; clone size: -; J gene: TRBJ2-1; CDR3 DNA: TGCGCCAGCAGTGAGTCCGTCGGGAGGGGAGTCTACAATGAGCAGTTCTTC; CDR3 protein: CASSESVGRGVYNEQFF
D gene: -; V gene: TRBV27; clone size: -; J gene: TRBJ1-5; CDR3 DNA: TGTGCCAGCAGTTTAGCACAGGGCTGGCAGCCCCAGCATTTT; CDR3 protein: CASSLAQGWQPQHF
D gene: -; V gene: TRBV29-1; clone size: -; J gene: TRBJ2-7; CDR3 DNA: TGCAGCGTTGACCTACTAGCAGGCGAGCAGTACTTC; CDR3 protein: CSVDLLAGEQYF
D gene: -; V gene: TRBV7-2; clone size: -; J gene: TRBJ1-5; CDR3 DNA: TGTGCCAGCAGCCCCTGGCGGGGGGACCCCCAGCATTTT; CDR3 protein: CASSPWRGDPQHF
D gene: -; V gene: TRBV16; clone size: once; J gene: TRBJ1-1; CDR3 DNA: TGTGCCAGCAGCCGTCGGGGGGAGCGAGCTTTCTTT; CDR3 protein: CASSRRGERAFF
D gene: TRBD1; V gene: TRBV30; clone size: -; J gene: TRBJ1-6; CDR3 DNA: TGTGCCAATGGACAGGGAACTAGGTCACCCCTCCACTTT; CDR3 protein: CANGQGTRSPLHF
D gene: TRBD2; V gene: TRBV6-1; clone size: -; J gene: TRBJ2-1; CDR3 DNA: TGTGCCAGCAGTAAGGGACTAGAAGCTGGTGAGCAGTTCTTC; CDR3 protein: CASSKGLEAGEQFF
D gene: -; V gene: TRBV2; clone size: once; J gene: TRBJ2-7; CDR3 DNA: TGTGCCAGCAGCGCCGACAGTTCCTACGAGCAGTACTTC; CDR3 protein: CASSADSSYEQYF
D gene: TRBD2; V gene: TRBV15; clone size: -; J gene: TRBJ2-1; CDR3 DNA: TGTGCCACCAGCAGAGGATCTAGCGGGAGCAGCGAGCAGTTCTTC; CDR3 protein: CATSRGSSGSSEQFF
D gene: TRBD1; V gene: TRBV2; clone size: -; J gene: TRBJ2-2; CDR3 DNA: TGTGCCAGCAGTCGGGACAGGGCCCCGAACACCGGGGAGCTGTTTTTT; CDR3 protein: CASSRDRAPNTGELFF
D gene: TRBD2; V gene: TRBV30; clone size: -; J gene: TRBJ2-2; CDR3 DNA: TGTGCCTGGACCCCATCCAAGCGGGAGGCCGGGGAGCTGTTTTTT; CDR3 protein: CAWTPSKREAGELFF
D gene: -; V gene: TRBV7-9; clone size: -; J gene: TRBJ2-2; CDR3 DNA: TGTGCCAGCAGCTTTAGACAGGACACCGGGGAGCTGTTTTTT; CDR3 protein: CASSFRQDTGELFF
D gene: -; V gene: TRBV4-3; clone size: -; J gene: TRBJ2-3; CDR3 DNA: TGCGCCAGCAGCCAAGGTACGGGAGAAACAGATACGCAGTATTTT; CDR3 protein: CASSQGTGETDTQYF
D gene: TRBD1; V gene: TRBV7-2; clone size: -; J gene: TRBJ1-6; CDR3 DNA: TGTGCCAGCAGCTTAGAATTCGACAGGGGTTCTTCACCCCTCCACTTT; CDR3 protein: CASSLEFDRGSSPLHF
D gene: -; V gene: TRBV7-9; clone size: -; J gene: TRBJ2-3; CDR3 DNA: TGTGCCAGCAGCTTAGCGACGGGACACACAGATACGCAGTATTTT; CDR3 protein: CASSLATGHTDTQYF
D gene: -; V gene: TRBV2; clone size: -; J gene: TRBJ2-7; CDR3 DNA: TGTGCCAGCAGTGTAAGAGGGGGAAGTCAGGGGGAGCAGTACTTC; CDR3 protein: CASSVRGGSQGEQYF
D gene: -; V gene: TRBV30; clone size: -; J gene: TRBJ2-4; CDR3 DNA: TGTGCCTGGAGTGGAGGACATGCCAAAAACATTCAGTACTTC; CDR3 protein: CAWSGGHAKNIQYF
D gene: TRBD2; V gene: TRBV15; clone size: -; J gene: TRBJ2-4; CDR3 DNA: TGTGCCACCAGCAGAGGGGGAGGGCGGGGCATCCAGTACTTC; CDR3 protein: CATSRGGGRGIQYF
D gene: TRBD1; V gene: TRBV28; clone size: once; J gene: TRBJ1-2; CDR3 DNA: TGTGCCAGCAACACACAGGGGCGTCATGGCTCCGGCTACACCTTC; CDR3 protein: CASNTQGRHGSGYTF
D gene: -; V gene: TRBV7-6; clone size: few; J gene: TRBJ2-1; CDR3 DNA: TGTGCCAGCAGCTTATATGGGACTCCCTACAATGAGCAGTTCTTC; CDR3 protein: CASSLYGTPYNEQFF
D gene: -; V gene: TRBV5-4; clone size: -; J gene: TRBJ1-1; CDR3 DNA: TGTGCCAGCAGCCCGGGGTTGAGGACCAAAGAAGCTTTCTTT; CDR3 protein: CASSPGLRTKEAFF
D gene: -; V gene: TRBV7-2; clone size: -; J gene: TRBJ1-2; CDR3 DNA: TGTGCCAGCAGCTTGCGCCCGGACTATGGCTACACCTTC; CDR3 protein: CASSLRPDYGYTF
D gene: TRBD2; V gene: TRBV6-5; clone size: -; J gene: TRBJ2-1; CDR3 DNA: TGTGCCAGCAAACTAACCGGGACTACCTACAATGAGCAGTTCTTC; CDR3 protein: CASKLTGTTYNEQFF
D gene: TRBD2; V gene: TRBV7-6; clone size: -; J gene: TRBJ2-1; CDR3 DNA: TGTGCCAGCAGCTTTATTGCGGGAGGGAATAATGAGCAGTTCTTC; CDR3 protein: CASSFIAGGNNEQFF
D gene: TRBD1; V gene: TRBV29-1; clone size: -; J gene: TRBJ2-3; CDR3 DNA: TGCAGCGTCCCGAAGGGGGCCTTGCTTTCGGGCACAGATACGCAGTATTTT; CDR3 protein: CSVPKGALLSGTDTQYF
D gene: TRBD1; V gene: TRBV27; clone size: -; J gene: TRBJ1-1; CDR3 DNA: TGTGCCAGCAGTAAAGTTAGGGGGCGGTTAGGAGTGAACACTGAAGCTTTCTTT; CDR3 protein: CASSKVRGRLGVNTEAFF
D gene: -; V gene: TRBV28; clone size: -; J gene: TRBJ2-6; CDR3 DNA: TGTGCCAGCACCCTCTCCAGGGGCATAAGTGGCTCTGGGGCCAACGTCCTGACTTTC; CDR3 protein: CASTLSRGISGSGANVLTF
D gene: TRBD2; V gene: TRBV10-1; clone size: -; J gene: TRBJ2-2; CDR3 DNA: TGCGCCAGCAGTGAGTCTCCGGGACTAGCGGGAATCGGGGAGCTGTTTTTT; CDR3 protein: CASSESPGLAGIGELFF